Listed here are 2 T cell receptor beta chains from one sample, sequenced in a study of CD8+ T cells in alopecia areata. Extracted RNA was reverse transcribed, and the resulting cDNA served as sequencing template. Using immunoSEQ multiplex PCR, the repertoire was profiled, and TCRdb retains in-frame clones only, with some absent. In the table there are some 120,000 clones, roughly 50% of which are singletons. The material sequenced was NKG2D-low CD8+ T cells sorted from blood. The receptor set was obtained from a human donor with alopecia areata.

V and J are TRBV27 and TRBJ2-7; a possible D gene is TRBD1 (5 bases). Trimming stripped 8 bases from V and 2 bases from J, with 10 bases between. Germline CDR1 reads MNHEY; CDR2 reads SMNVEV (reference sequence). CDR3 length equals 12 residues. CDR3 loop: CASYDSPYEQYF. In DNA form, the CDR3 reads TGTGCCAGCTACGACAGTCCCTACGAGCAGTACTTC.

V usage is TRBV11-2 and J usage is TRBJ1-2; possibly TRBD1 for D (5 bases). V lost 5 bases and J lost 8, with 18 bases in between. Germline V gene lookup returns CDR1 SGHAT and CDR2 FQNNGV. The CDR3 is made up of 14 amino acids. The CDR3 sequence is CASSGIAGRQGYTF. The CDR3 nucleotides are TGTGCCAGCAGCGGGATTGCGGGGCGGCAGGGCTACACCTTC.